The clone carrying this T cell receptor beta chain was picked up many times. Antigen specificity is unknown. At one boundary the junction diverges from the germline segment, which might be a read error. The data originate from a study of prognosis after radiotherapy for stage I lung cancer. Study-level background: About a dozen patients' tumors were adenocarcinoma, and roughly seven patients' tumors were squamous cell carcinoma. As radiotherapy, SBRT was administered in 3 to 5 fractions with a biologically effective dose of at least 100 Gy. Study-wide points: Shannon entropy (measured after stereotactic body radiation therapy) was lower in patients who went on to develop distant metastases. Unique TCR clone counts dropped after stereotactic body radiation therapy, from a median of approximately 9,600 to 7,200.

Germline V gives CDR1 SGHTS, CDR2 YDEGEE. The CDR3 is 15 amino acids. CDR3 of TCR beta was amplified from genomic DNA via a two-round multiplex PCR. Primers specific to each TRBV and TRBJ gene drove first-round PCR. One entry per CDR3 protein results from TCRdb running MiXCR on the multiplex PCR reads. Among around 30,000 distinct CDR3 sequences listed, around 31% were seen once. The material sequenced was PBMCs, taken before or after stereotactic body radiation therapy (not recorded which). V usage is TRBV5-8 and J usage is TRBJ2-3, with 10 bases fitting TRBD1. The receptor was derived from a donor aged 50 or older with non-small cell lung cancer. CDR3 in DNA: TGTGCCAGCAGCTTGGGGGACAGGGGAACAGATGCGCAGTATTTT. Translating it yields CASSLGDRGTDAQYF.